The sequence of this T cell receptor beta chain was determined in a study of response to subunit inactivated influenza vaccine. This clonotype was observed a few times. V was pared by 6 bases and J by 5 bases, with 13 bases of the junction left unmatched. Germline CDR1 and CDR2: DFQATT and SNEGSKA (reference sequence). The CDR3 contains 14 residues. Each CDR3 protein gets one entry after TCRdb re-called the RT-PCR reads with MiXCR. The profile shows roughly 520,000 distinct CDR3 sequences, less than 30% of them singletons. The source is a man aged 50 or older who received an inactivated influenza vaccine. Sequenced material: CD4+ T cells sorted from PBMCs, taken about 5 days after vaccination. The V call is TRBV20-1, the J call TRBJ2-7; TRBD1 matches 7 bases. The CDR3 loop reads CSAAIRTGPHEQYF. The CDR3, as DNA: TGCAGTGCCGCAATACGGACAGGTCCACACGAGCAGTACTTC.